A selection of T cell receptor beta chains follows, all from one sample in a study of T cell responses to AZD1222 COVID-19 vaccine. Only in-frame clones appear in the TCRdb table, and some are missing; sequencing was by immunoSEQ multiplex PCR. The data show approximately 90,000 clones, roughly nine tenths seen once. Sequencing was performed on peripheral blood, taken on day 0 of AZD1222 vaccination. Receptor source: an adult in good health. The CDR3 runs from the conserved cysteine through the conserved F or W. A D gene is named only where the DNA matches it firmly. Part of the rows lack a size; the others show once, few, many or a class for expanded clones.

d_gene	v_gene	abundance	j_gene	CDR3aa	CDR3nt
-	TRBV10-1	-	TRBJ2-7	CASSGGGQEEQYF	TGCGCCAGCAGTGGAGGGGGGCAGGAGGAGCAGTACTTC
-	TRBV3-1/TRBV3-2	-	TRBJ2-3	CASSGHQITGGDTQYF	TGTGCCAGCAGCGGACACCAAATTACGGGTGGAGATACGCAGTATTTT
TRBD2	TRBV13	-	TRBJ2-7	CASSSRLAGSYEQYF	TGTGCCAGCAGCTCCAGACTAGCGGGAAGTTACGAGCAGTACTTC
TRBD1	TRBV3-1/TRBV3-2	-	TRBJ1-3	CASSQAGTGGNTIYF	TGTGCCAGCAGCCAGGCCGGGACAGGAGGAAACACCATATATTTT
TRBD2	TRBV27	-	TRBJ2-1	CARSAGGASVEQFF	TGTGCCAGGTCAGCGGGAGGCGCCTCGGTTGAGCAGTTCTTC
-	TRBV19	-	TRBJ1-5	CASSIASGSHSQPQHF	TGTGCCAGTAGTATAGCGTCCGGGAGCCACAGTCAGCCCCAGCATTTT
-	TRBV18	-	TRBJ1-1	CASSAQEASEAFF	TGTGCCAGCTCAGCCCAGGAGGCTTCTGAAGCTTTCTTT
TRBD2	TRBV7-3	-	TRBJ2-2	CASSPTEREVTGELFF	TGTGCCAGCAGCCCGACGGAACGGGAGGTCACCGGGGAGCTGTTTTTT
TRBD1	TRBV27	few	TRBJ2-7	CASSFPPRTGQVFYEQYF	TGTGCCAGCAGTTTCCCCCCTCGGACTGGACAGGTTTTCTACGAGCAGTACTTC
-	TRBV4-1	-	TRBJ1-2	CASSQGPGSYGYTF	TGCGCCAGCAGCCAAGGTCCGGGAAGCTATGGCTACACCTTC
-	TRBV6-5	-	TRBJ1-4	CAGARTTNEKLFF	TGTGCCGGCGCCCGGACAACTAATGAAAAACTGTTTTTT
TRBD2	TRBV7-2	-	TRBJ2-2	CASSLGREYTGELFF	TGTGCCAGCAGCTTGGGGCGGGAGTACACCGGGGAGCTGTTTTTT
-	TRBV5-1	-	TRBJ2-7	CASSLDGRGSYEQYF	TGCGCCAGCAGCTTGGATGGCAGGGGCTCCTACGAGCAGTACTTC
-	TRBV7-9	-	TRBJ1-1	CASSPRDGTEAFF	TGTGCCAGCAGCCCCAGGGACGGCACTGAAGCTTTCTTT
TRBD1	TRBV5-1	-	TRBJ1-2	CASSHPGQGRYGYTF	TGCGCCAGCAGTCATCCGGGACAGGGTCGTTATGGCTACACCTTC
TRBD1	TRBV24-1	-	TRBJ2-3	CATSDPRGRDTQYF	TGTGCCACCAGTGATCCCAGGGGGCGGGATACGCAGTATTTT
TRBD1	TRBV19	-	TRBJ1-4	CASRKQGDSEKLFF	TGTGCCAGTAGGAAACAGGGGGATTCTGAAAAACTGTTTTTT
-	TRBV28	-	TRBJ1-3	CASLGSISGNTIYF	TGTGCCAGCCTAGGGTCTATCTCTGGAAACACCATATATTTT
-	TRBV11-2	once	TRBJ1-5	CASSFGERNQPQHF	TGTGCCAGCAGCTTCGGAGAGCGCAATCAGCCCCAGCATTTT
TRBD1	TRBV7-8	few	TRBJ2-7	CASSPQTGTGSVSYEQYF	TGTGCCAGCAGCCCTCAAACCGGGACAGGGTCGGTTTCGTACGAGCAGTACTTC
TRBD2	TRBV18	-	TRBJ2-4	CASSRSGRAKNIQYF	TGTGCCAGCTCACGGAGCGGGAGAGCCAAAAATATTCAGTACTTC
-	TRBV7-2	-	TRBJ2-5	CASSLNAQGWETQYF	TGTGCCAGCAGCTTAAACGCACAGGGATGGGAGACCCAGTACTTC
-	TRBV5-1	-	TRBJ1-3	CASSLPSFPGNTIYF	TGCGCCAGCAGCTTGCCAAGCTTTCCCGGAAACACCATATATTTT
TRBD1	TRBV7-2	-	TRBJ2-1	CASSLWTGDYNEQFF	TGTGCCAGCAGCCTATGGACAGGCGACTACAATGAGCAGTTCTTC
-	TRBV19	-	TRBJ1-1	CATSTFAGSEAFF	TGTGCCACCTCCACCTTTGCGGGGAGTGAAGCTTTCTTT
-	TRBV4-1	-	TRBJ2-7	CASSQEGLRPYEQYF	TGCGCCAGCAGCCAAGAGGGGCTAAGACCCTACGAGCAGTACTTC
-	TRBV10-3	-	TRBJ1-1	CAITRDMNTEAFF	TGTGCCATCACTAGAGACATGAACACTGAAGCTTTCTTT
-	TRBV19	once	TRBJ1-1	CASSPRLEIEAFF	TGTGCCAGTAGTCCGCGGTTAGAGATTGAAGCTTTCTTT
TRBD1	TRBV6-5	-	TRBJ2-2	CASSTGTANTGELFF	TGTGCCAGCAGCACCGGGACAGCGAACACCGGGGAGCTGTTTTTT
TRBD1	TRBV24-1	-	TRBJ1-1	CATSQTGTDTEAFF	TGTGCCACCAGTCAAACCGGGACAGACACTGAAGCTTTCTTT
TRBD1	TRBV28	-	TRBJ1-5	CASSATGGWGNQPQHF	TGTGCCAGCAGTGCAACAGGGGGCTGGGGCAATCAGCCCCAGCATTTT
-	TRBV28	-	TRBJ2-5	CASSSPGREETQYF	TGTGCCAGCAGTTCTCCCGGACGGGAAGAGACCCAGTACTTC
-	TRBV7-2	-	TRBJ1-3	CASSSTHTGSGNTIYF	TGTGCCAGCAGTTCCACTCACACGGGCTCTGGAAACACCATATATTTT
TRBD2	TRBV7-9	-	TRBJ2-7	CASPQTSGLYEQYF	TGTGCCAGCCCTCAGACTAGCGGATTATACGAGCAGTACTTC
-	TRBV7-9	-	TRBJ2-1	CASSPRPSREAYNEQFF	TGTGCCAGCAGCCCTCGTCCGAGCAGGGAAGCCTACAATGAGCAGTTCTTC
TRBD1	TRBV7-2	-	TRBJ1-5	CASSSSTGQGYQPQHF	TGTGCCAGCAGCTCGTCCACGGGACAGGGGTATCAGCCCCAGCATTTT
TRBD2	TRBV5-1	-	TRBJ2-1	CASSPPLAGFNEQFF	TGCGCCAGCAGTCCCCCCCTAGCGGGTTTTAATGAGCAGTTCTTC
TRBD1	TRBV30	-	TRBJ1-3	CAWSKGQGGSGNTIYF	TGTGCCTGGAGTAAAGGACAGGGCGGTTCTGGAAACACCATATATTTT